This T cell receptor beta chain was sequenced in a study of T cell responses to AZD1222 COVID-19 vaccine. Study-wide results and limits: Unmutated variant regions are reportedly targeted by nearly half of spike-specific TCRs. Just a handful of AZD1222 recipients tested seropositive at baseline. All repertoire sampling was performed exclusively after the peak T cell response. Donors in the cohort were predominantly white British and more often female, and clonal diversity was possibly underestimated.

A note on this clone: Its antigen is as yet unknown. The same CDR3 arises from other DNA sequences in this sample as well.

Sequencing used immunoSEQ multiplex PCR; TCRdb keeps in-frame clones, though not all of them. The table records about 110,000 clones, around 81% of them present only once. The germline V gene encodes CDR1 SGHTA and CDR2 FQGNSA. With 5 bases clipped from V and 7 bases from J, the junction kept 4 bases outside the gene matches. The CDR3 is 13 amino acids. V and J are TRBV7-2 and TRBJ1-5, with TRBD1 identical over 8 bases. The starting material was peripheral blood, obtained on day 0 of AZD1222 vaccination. This TCR came from an adult in good health. DNA for the CDR3: TGTGCCAGCAGCGTCAGGGGGCAGCAGCCCCAGCATTTT. It codes for CASSVRGQQPQHF.